This note documents a single TCR beta chain sequence. It lacks a known antigen. The input lacks base qualities; no much larger clone sits a single base away. The data are from a study of blood T cells in healthy people across ages (dated by TCRdb to about 2015). Describing the broader study: In model experiments, template switching captured about one uniquely barcoded TCR beta cDNA molecule for every two T cells. To track age-related changes in TCR beta repertoire diversity, the study relied on deep sequencing normalized with unique cDNA molecular identifiers. To avoid experimental bias, donors of different ages were spread randomly across the sequencing lanes. The donors were split into four age groups: young (average approximately 16 years), middle-aged (around 37), aged (about 56) and long-lived (roughly 77). Two additional independent replicas of 1 million unique cDNA reads from the same blood draw were analyzed for two donors (one aged 18 to 30 and one aged 80 or older). General conclusions and limits of the study: Compared with the aged group, the long-lived group had more naive CD4+ T cells, fewer expanded clones and increased TCR diversity, suggesting age selection. The percentage of naive T cells measured by flow cytometry correlated strongly with observed TCR beta diversity. Observed TCR beta diversity per million T cells fell roughly linearly with age, and a significant reduction was already apparent by age around 44. Conclusive comparison of naive and antigen-experienced compartments was prevented by the profiling of bulk unsorted PBMCs. Total diversity estimates from one million sequenced T cells were considered lower bounds and underestimates. Because the CMV infection status of the donors was unknown, age-related changes in expanded clonotypes may potentially have been confounded.

Libraries came from 5' RACE. Sequencing was performed on an Illumina HiSeq 2500. The second PCR ran for about 7 to 11 cycles and used a J-beta primer mix along with a sample-barcoded 5' primer. Each TCR beta cDNA molecule received a unique molecular identifier from a template-switch 5' adaptor carrying 12 random nucleotides. Each sample yielded at least 2.5 million CDR3-containing paired-end reads. The Mint cDNA synthesis kit, primed by a TRBC-specific oligonucleotide, was used to synthesize first-strand cDNA from all RNA. Following uracil-DNA glycosylase treatment, a first 18-cycle PCR with universal primers M1SS and BC2_uni_R was performed on all cDNA. Concerning the study's data processing: Each sample was normalized by randomly selecting 1 million high-quality reads, each carrying a distinct molecular identifier. Instead of being binned into consensus sequences, reads with shared molecular identifiers were discarded. MiTCR, with a Q25 quality threshold and the strictest error-elimination algorithm, was used for CDR3 identification, clonotype clustering and error correction. Lower-bound total TCR beta diversity was estimated with a nonparametric unseen species model using Euler transformation. TCRdb reran the public reads through fastp at Q25 and MiXCR, keeping productive beta chains. Here each entry gathers all rows of one CDR3 protein and keeps the most common genes and DNA. The V and J calls and clone size are TCRdb's, not the authors'. Recorded for this sample are roughly 680,000 distinct CDR3 sequences; around 48% of them occurred a single time. The leading ten clones occupy around 32% of the sample.

Systemically healthy Caucasian individuals from Russia, roughly 40 in total and aged about 6 to 100 years, were included as donors. Around 9.9 milliliters of peripheral blood were collected from each donor into EDTA-treated Vacutainer tubes. PBMCs were isolated by Ficoll-Paque density-gradient centrifugation, with at least 7 million obtained per sample. Trizol reagent was used to extract total RNA from the PBMCs, yielding at least 5.5 micrograms per sample. Naive CD45RAhigh/CD27high T cell percentages were measured by flow cytometry on a PBMC aliquot from every donor. The receptor was isolated from a woman between 55 and 75 years old in good health. Source material: blood.

CDR3 reads: CASHGGNYGYTF. The sequenced DNA is TGTGCCAGCCATGGGGGGAACTATGGCTACACCTTC. Rearrangement joined TRBV6-1 to TRBJ1-2; TRBD1 might be the D gene, on 5 matching bases. Taken from the germline V gene, the CDR1 and CDR2 loops are MNHNS and SASEGT. From cysteine to phenylalanine, the CDR3 is 12 amino acids long. Only the CDR3 portion is preserved as DNA: 36 bases, with reading frame beginning at the first base. The junction carries 9 bases between V and J, which are trimmed by 8 bases and 2 bases respectively.